This T cell receptor (beta chain) was documented in a study of beta chain features in type 1 diabetes. Whole-study findings and limits: Among patients with Type 1 diabetes, TCRB CDR3s were moderately but significantly shorter in every one of the four CD4+ subsets.

This clone was seen a handful of times. Its target is unknown. The junction departs from the called germline gene at one end, perhaps through a read error. Since all of the isolated RNA was reverse transcribed, expressed TCRB transcripts were what got sequenced. Naive, central memory and regulatory T cell samples yielded a few million reads on average. The repertoire was sequenced with immunoSEQ multiplex PCR; TCRdb's copy has only in-frame clones and lacks some. The sample includes 200,000 to 250,000 clones, around 14% of them seen just once. This CDR3 spans 10 amino acids. Germline loops: CDR1 SGHRS, CDR2 YFSETQ. Sorting of CD4+ naive, central memory, regulatory and stem cell-like memory cells was performed via CD45RO/CCR7/CD25/CD127/CD95/CD27.

V gene TRBV5-1 combines with J gene TRBJ2-7, with TRBD1 identical over 8 bases. The TCR sequence derives from a man aged 25 to 40 with type 1 diabetes. The specimen was naive CD4+ T cells from blood. DNA of the CDR3: TGCGCCAGCAGGGGGACAGGCCCACACTTC. Translation gives CASRGTGPHF.